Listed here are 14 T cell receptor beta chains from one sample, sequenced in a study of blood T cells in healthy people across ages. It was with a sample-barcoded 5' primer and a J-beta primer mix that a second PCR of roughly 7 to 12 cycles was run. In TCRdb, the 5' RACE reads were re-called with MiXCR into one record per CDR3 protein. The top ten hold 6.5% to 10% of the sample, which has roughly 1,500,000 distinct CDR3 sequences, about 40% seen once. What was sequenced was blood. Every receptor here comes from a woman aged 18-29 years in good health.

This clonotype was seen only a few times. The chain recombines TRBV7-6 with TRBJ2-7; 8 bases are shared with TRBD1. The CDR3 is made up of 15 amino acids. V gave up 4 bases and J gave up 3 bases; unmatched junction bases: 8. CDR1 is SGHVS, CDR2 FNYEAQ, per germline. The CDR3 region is CASSSLGQGYYEQYF. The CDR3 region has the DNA TGTGCCAGCAGCTCCCTCGGACAGGGATACTACGAGCAGTACTTC.

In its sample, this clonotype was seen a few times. CDR3 DNA: TGTGCCAGCTCACCACCAGGGAACTACAATGAGCAGTTCTTC. Amino acid sequence: CASSPPGNYNEQFF. The V gene is TRBV18, the J gene TRBJ2-1, with D hard to call. The CDR3 extends over 14 amino acids. CDR1 is KGHSH, CDR2 LQKENI, per germline. Trimming took off 0 bases at V and 3 bases at J, with 6 bases between the two ends. The entire variable domain, with the rest obtained from reference TRBV18 and TRBJ2-1, is as follows: NAGVMQNPRHLVRRRGQEARLRCSPMKGHSHVYWYRQLPEEGLKFMVYLQKENIIDESGMPKERFSAEFPKEGPSILRIQQVVRGDSAAYFCASSPPGNYNEQFFGPGTRLTVL.

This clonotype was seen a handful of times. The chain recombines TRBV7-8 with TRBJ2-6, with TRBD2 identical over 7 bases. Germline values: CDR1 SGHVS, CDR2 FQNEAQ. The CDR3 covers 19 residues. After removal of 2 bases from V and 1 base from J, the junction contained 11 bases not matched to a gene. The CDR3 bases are TGTGCCAGCAGCTTACCCCTCCCGGGAGGTCTATCTGGGGCCAACGTCCTGACTTTC. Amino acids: CASSLPLPGGLSGANVLTF.

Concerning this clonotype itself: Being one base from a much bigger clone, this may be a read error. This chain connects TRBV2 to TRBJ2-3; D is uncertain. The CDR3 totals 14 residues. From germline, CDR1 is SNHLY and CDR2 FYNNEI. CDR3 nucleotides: TGTGTCAGCAGTGTGGCGAAAAACACAGATACGCAGTATTTT. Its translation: CVSSVAKNTDTQYF.

Here the CDR3 DNA reads TGCGCCAGCAGCTTGGAGGTGACACGGACGGATACGCAGTATTTT. Translation gives CASSLEVTRTDTQYF. The chain links TRBV5-1 to TRBJ2-3; D not resolved. Germline-derived CDR1 and CDR2 are SGHRS and YFSETQ. Trimming took 0 bases from V and 6 from J, leaving 14 bases between them. CDR3 length equals 15 residues.

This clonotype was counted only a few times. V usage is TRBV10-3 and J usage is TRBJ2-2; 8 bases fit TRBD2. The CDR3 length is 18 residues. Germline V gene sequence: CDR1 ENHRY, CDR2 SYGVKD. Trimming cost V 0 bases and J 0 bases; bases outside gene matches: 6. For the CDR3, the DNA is TGTGCCATCAGTGAGTCAGCGGGGGCCCTCGCGAACACCGGGGAGCTGTTTTTT. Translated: CAISESAGALANTGELFF.

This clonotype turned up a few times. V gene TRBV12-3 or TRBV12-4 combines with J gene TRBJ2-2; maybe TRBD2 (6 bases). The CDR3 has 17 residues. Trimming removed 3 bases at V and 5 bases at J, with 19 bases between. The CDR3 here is CASSLGTIADHTGELFF. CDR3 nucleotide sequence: TGTGCCAGCAGTTTGGGCACTATAGCGGATCATACCGGGGAGCTGTTTTTT.

CDR3 residues: CASSLPRGGANNEQYF. In DNA, the CDR3 is TGTGCCAGCAGCTTGCCGAGGGGGGGGGCCAACAATGAGCAGTACTTC. This chain uses TRBV12-3 or TRBV12-4 with TRBJ2-5, with D maybe TRBD2 (7 bases). V lost 6 bases, J lost 11 bases, and 28 bases lay in between. This CDR3 has 16 residues.

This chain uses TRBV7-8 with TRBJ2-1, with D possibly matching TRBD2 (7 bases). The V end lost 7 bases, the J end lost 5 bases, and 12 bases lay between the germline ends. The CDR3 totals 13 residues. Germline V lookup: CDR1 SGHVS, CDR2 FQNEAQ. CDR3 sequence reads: CASTWGGHNEQFF. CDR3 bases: TGTGCCAGCACCTGGGGGGGCCACAATGAGCAGTTCTTC.

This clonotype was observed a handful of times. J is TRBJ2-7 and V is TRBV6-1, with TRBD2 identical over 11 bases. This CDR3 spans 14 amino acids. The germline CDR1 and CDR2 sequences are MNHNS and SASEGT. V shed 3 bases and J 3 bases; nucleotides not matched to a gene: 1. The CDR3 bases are TGTGCCAGCAGTGACACTAGCGGGGGCTACGAGCAGTACTTC. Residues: CASSDTSGGYEQYF.

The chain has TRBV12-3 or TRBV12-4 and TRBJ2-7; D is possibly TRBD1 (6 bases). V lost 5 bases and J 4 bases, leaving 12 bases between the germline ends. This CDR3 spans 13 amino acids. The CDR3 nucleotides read TGTGCCAGCAGTGCCGACAGGTGGTACGAGCAGTACTTC. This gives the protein CASSADRWYEQYF.

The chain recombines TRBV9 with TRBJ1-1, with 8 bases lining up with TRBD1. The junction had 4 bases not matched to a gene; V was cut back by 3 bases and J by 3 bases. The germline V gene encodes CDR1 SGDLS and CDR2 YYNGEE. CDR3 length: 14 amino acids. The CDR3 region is CASSGRTGYTEAFF. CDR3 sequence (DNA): TGTGCCAGCAGCGGAAGGACAGGGTACACTGAAGCTTTCTTT.

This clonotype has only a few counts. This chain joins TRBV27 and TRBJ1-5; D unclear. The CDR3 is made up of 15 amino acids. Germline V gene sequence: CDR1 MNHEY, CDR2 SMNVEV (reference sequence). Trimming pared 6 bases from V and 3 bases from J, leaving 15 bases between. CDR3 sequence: CASSPTDGFNQPQHF. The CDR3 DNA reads TGTGCCAGCAGCCCAACGGACGGTTTCAATCAGCCCCAGCATTTT.

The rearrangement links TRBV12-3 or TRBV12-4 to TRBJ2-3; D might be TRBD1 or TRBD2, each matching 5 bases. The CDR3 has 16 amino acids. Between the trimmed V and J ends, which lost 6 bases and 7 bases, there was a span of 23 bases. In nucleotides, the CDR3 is TGTGCCAGCAGGTCTAAATGGGACCTCACACGGAATACGCAGTATTTT. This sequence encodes CASRSKWDLTRNTQYF.